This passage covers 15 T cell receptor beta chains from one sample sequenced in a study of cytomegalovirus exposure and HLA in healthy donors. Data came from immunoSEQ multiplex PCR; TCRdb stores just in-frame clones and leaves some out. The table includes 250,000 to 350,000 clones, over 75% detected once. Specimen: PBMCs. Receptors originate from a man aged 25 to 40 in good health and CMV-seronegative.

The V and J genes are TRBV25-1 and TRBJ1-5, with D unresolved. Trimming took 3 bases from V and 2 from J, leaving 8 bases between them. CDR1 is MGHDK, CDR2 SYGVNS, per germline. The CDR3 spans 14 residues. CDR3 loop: CASSDGRGNQPQHF. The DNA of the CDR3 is TGTGCCAGCAGTGATGGTCGGGGCAATCAGCCCCAGCATTTT.

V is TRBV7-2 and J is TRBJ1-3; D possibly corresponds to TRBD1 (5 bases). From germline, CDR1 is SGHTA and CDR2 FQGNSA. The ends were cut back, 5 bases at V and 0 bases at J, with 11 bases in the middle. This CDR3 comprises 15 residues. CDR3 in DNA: TGTGCCAGCAGCCTGGCAGGGATCTCTGGAAACACCATATATTTT. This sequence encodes CASSLAGISGNTIYF.

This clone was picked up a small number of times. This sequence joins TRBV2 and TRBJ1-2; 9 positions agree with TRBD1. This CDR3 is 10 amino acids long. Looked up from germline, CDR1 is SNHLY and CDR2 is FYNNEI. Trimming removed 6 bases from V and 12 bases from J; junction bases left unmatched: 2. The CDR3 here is CASRTGGNTF. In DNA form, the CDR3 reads TGTGCCAGCAGGACAGGGGGGAACACCTTC.

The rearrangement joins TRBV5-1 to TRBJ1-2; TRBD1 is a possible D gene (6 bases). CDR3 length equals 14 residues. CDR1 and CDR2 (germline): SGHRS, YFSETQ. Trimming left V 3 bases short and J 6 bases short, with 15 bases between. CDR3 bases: TGCGCCAGCAGCTCCCTGGACCCAGGGGATGGCTACACCTTC. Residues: CASSSLDPGDGYTF. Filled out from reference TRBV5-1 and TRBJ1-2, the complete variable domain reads KAGVTQTPRYLIKTRGQQVTLSCSPISGHRSVSWYQQTPGQGLQFLFEYFSETQRNKGNFPGRFSGRQFSNSRSEMNVSTLELGDSALYLCASSSLDPGDGYTFGSGTRLTVV.

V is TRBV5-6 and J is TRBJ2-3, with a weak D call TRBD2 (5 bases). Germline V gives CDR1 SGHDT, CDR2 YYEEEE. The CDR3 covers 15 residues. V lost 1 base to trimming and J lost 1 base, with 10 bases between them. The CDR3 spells CASSLRGWGTDTQYF. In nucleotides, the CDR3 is TGTGCCAGCAGCTTGCGAGGGTGGGGCACAGATACGCAGTATTTT. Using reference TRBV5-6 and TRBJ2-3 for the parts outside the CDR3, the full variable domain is DAGVTQSPTHLIKTRGQQVTLRCSPKSGHDTVSWYQQALGQGPQFIFQYYEEEERQRGNFPDRFSGHQFPNYSSELNVNALLLGDSALYLCASSLRGWGTDTQYFGPGTRLTVL.

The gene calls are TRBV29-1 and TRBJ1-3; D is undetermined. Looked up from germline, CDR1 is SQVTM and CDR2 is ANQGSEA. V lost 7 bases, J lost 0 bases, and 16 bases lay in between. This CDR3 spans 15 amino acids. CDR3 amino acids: CSADTRRLSGNTIYF. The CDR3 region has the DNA TGCAGCGCTGACACAAGAAGACTCTCTGGAAACACCATATATTTT.

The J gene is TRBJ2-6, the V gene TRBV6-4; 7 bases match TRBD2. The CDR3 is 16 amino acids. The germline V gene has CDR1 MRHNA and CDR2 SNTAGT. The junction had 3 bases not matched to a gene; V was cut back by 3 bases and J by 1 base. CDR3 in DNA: TGTGCCAGCAGTGAAATCGGGGGGTCTGGGGCCAACGTCCTGACTTTC. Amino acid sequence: CASSEIGGSGANVLTF.

CDR3 loop: CASKFRDRDVGAAFF. The DNA for the CDR3 is TGTGCCAGTAAGTTCCGGGACAGGGATGTAGGAGCAGCTTTCTTT. V usage is TRBV6-5 and J usage is TRBJ1-1; 9 bases map to TRBD1. The CDR3 contains 15 residues. V was clipped by 9 bases and J by 10 bases; unmatched bases: 18. CDR1 is MNHEY, CDR2 SVGAGI, per germline.

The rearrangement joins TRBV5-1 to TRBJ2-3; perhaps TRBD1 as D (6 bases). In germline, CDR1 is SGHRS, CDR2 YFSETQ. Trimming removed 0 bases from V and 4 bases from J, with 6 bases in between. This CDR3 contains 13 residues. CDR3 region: CASSLAGADTQYF. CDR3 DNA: TGCGCCAGCAGCTTGGCAGGGGCAGATACGCAGTATTTT.

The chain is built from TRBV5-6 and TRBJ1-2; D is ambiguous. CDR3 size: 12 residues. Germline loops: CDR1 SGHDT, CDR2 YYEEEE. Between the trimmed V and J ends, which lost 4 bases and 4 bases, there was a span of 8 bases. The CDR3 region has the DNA TGTGCCAGCAGCCCGGGAAGCTATGGCTACACCTTC. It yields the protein CASSPGSYGYTF.

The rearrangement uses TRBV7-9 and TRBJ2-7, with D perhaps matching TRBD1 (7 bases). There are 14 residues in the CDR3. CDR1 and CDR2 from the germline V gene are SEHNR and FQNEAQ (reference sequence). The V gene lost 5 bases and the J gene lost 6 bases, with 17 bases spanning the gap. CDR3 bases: TGTGCCAGCAGCCCCGGGGGACAGCGGCTCGAGCAGTACTTC. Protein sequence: CASSPGGQRLEQYF.

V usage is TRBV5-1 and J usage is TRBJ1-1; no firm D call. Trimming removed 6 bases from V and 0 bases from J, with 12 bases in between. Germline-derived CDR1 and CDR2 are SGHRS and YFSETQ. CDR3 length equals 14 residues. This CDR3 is CASTQDFMNTEAFF. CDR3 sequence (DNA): TGCGCCAGCACCCAGGACTTCATGAACACTGAAGCTTTCTTT.

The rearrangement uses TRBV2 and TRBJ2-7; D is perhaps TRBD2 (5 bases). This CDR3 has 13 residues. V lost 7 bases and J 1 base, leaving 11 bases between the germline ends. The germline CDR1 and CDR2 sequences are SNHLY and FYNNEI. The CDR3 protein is CASNVARSYEQYF. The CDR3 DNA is TGTGCCAGCAACGTAGCGAGATCCTACGAGCAGTACTTC.

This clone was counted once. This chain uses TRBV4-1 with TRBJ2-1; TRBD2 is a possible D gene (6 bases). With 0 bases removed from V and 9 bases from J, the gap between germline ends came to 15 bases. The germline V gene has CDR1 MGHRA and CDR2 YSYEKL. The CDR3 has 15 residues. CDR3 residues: CASSQETSQVGEQFF. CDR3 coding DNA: TGCGCCAGCAGCCAAGAAACTAGCCAAGTCGGTGAGCAGTTCTTC.

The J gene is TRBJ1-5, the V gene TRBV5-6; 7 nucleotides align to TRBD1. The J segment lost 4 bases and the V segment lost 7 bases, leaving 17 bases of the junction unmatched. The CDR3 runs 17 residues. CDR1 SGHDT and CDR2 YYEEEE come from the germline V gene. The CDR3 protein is CASPKSTGRGANQPQHF. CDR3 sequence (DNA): TGTGCCAGCCCTAAATCCACCGGCAGGGGGGCTAATCAGCCCCAGCATTTT.